This TCR beta chain was observed in a study of CD8 T cells in Susac syndrome. Reverse transcription used about 0.45 to 1 ug RNA and random hexamers. TCRdb reprocessed the immunoSEQ multiplex PCR reads via MiXCR and lists one record per CDR3 protein. The table shows nearly 70,000 distinct CDR3 sequences, with 85% to 95% occurring only once. CDR3 length equals 15 residues. Germline CDR1 is SGDLS and CDR2 is YYNGEE. V was clipped by 3 bases and J by 5 bases; unmatched bases: 8. The sequenced sample consisted of CD8+ T cells from PBMCs. The TCR originated in a human donor in good health. The chain has TRBV9 and TRBJ2-7; the match to TRBD1 covers 10 bases. Here the CDR3 DNA reads TGTGCCAGCAGCGCCCTCGGGACAGGGGACCACGAGCAGTACTTC. Translating gives CASSALGTGDHEQYF.